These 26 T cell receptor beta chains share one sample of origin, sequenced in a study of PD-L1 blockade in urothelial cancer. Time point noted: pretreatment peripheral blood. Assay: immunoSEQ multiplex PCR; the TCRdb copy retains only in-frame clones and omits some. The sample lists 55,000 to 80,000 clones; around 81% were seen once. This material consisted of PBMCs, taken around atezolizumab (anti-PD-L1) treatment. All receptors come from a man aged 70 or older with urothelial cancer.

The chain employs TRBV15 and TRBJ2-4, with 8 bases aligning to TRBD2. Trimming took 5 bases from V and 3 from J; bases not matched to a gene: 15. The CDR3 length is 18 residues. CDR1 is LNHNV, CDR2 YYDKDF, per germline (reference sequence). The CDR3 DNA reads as TGTGCCACCAGCCGTAGCGGGGAGCCAGCTATTGACAAAAACATTCAGTACTTC. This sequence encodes CATSRSGEPAIDKNIQYF.

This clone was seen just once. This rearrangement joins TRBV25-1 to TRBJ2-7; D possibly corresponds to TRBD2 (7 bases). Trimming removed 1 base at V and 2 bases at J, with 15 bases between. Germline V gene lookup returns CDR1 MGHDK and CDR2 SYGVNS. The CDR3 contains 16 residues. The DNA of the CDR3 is TGTGCCAGCAGTGAATCAGGGAGGGGGGCCGCCTACGAGCAGTACTTC. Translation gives CASSESGRGAAYEQYF.

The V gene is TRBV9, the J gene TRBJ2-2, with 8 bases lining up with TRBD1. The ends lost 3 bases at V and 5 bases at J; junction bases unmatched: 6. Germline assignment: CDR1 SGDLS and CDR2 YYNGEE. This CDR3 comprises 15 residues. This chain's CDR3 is CASSARTGQTGELFF. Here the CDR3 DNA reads TGTGCCAGCAGCGCTCGGACAGGGCAAACCGGGGAGCTGTTTTTT.

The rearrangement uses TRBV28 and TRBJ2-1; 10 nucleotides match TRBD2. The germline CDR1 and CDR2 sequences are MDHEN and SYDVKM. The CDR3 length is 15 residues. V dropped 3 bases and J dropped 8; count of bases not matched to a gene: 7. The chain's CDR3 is CASSFELAGRDEQFF. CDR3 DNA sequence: TGTGCCAGCAGTTTCGAACTAGCGGGAAGGGATGAGCAGTTCTTC.

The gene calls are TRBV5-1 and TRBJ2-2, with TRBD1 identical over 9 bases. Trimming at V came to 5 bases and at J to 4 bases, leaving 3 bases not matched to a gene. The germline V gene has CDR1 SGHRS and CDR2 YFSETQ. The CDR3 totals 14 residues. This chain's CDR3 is CASRLTGGTGELFF. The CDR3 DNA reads TGCGCCAGCAGGCTGACAGGGGGCACCGGGGAGCTGTTTTTT.

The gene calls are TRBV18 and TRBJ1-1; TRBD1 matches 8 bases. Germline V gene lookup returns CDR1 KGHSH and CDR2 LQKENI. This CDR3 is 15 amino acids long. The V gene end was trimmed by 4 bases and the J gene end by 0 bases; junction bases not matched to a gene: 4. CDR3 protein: CASSRTGGMNTEAFF. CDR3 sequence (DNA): TGTGCCAGCTCACGTACAGGGGGGATGAACACTGAAGCTTTCTTT.

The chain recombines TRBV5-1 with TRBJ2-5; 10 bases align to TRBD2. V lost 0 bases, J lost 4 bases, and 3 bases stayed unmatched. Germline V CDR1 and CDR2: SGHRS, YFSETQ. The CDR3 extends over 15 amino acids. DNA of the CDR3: TGCGCCAGCAGCTTGGCGTCTAGCGGGAGAGAGACCCAGTACTTC. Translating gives CASSLASSGRETQYF.

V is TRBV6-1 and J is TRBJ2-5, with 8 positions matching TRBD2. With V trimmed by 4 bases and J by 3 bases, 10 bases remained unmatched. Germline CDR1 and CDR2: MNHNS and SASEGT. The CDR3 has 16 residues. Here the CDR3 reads CASSGSPGRVKETQYF. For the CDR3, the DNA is TGTGCCAGCAGTGGATCACCCGGGAGGGTGAAAGAGACCCAGTACTTC.

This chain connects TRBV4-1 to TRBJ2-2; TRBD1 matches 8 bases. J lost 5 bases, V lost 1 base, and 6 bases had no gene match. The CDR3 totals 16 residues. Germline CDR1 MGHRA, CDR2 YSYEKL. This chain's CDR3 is CASSQARTGRTGELFF. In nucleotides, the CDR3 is TGCGCCAGCAGCCAAGCTCGGACAGGGAGGACCGGGGAGCTGTTTTTT.

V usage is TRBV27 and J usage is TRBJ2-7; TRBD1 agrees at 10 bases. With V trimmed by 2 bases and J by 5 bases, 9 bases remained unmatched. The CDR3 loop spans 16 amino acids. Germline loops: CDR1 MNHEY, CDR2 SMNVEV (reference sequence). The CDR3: CASSLAYDRGRNEQYF. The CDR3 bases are TGTGCCAGCAGTTTAGCTTATGACAGGGGGCGCAACGAGCAGTACTTC.

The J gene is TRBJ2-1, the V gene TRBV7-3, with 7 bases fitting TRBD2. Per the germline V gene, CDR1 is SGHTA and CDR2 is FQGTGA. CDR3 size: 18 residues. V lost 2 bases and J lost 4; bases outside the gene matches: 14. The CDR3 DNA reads TGTGCCAGCAGCTTATCCCTGACTAGCTCGCGGACATACAATGAGCAGTTCTTC. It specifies CASSLSLTSSRTYNEQFF.

The chain's CDR3 is CASSPYVGGMGSYEQYF. CDR3 nucleotide sequence: TGTGCCAGCTCACCATACGTCGGGGGAATGGGTTCCTACGAGCAGTACTTC. The chain joins TRBV18 to TRBJ2-7; D is possibly TRBD2 (6 bases). Germline V gene sequence: CDR1 KGHSH, CDR2 LQKENI. CDR3 length equals 17 residues. Trimming cost V 2 bases and J 1 base, with 18 bases left between them.

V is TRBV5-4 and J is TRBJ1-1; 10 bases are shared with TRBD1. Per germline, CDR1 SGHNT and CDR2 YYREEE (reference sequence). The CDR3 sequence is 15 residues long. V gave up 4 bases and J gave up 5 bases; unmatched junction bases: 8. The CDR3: CASSGMGQGRTEAFF. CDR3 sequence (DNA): TGTGCCAGCAGCGGGATGGGACAGGGGAGAACTGAAGCTTTCTTT. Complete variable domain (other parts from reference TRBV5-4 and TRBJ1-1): ETGVTQSPTHLIKTRGQQVTLRCSSQSGHNTVSWYQQALGQGPQFIFQYYREEENGRGNFPPRFSGLQFPNYSSELNVNALELDDSALYLCASSGMGQGRTEAFFGQGTRLTVV.

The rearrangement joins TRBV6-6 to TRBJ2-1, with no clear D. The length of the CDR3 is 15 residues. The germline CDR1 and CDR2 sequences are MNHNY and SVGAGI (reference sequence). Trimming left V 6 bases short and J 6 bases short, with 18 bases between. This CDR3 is CASSRVNPLFNEQFF. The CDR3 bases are TGTGCCAGCAGCCGGGTAAACCCCCTATTCAATGAGCAGTTCTTC.

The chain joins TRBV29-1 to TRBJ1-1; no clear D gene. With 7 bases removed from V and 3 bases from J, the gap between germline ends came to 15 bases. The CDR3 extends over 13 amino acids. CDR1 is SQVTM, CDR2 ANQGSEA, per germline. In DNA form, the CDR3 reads TGCAGCGCGTCCGTTTCACAAGACACTGAAGCTTTCTTT. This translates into CSASVSQDTEAFF.

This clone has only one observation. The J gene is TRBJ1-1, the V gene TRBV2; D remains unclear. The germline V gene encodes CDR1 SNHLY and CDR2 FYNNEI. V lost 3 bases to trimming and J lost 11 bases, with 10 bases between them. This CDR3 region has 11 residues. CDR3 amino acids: CASSEEGRAFF. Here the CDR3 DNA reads TGTGCCAGCAGTGAGGAAGGGAGGGCTTTCTTT.

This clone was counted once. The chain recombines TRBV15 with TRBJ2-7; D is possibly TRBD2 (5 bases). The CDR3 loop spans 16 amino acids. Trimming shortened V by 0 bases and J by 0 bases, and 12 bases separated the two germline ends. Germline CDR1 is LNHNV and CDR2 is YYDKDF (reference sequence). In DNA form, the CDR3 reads TGTGCCACCAGCAGAGAAGCGGCTTCTAGCTCCTACGAGCAGTACTTC. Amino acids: CATSREAASSSYEQYF.

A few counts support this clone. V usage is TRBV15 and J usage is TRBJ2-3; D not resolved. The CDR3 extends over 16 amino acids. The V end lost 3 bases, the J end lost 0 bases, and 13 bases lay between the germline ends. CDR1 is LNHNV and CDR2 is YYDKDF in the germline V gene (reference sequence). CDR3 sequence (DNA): TGTGCCACCAGCAGGGTACGGTGGAGTAGCACAGATACGCAGTATTTT. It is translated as CATSRVRWSSTDTQYF.

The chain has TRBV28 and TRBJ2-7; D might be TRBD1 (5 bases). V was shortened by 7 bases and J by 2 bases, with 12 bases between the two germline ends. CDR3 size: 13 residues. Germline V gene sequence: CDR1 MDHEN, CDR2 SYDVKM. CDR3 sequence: CASKRGRTYEQYF. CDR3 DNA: TGTGCCAGCAAAAGGGGCAGAACCTACGAGCAGTACTTC.

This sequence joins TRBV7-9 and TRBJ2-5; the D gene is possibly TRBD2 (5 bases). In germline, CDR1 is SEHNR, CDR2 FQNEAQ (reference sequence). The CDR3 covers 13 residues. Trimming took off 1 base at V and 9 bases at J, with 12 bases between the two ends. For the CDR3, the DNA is TGTGCCAGCAGCTTAGATACCCCCGGGGCCCAGTACTTC. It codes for CASSLDTPGAQYF.

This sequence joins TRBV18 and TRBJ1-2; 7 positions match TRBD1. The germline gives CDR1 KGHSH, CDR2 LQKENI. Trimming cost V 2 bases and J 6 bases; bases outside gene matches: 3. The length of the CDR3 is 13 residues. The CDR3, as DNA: TGTGCCAGCTCACCAAGACAGGGAGATGGCTACACCTTC. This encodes CASSPRQGDGYTF.

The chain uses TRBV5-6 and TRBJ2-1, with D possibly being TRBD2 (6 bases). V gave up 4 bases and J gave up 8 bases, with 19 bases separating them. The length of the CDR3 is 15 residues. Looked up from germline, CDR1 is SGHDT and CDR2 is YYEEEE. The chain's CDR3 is CASSPGLSSPDEQFF. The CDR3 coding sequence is TGTGCCAGCAGCCCGGGACTTTCCTCACCTGATGAGCAGTTCTTC.

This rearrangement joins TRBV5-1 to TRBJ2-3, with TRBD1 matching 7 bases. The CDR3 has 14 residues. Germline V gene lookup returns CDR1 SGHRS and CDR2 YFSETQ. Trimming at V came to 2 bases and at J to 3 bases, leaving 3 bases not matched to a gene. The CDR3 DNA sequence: TGCGCCAGCAGCTTACAGGGGCCTACAGATACGCAGTATTTT. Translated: CASSLQGPTDTQYF.

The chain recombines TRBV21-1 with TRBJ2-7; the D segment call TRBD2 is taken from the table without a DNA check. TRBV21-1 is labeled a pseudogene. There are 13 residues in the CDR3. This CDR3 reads CASSKQREYEQYF. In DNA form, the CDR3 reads TGTGCCAGCAGCAAGCAGCGGGAGTACGAGCAGTACTTC.

CDR3 coding DNA: TGTGCCAGCAGCTTGGGCAGAGGACAGCCAAACAATGAGCAGTTCTTC. The encoded protein is CASSLGRGQPNNEQFF. This sequence joins TRBV5-5 and TRBJ2-1; a possible D gene is TRBD1 (6 bases). V lost 0 bases and J 5 bases, leaving 15 bases between the germline ends. CDR1 is SGHKS and CDR2 is YYEKEE in the germline V gene (reference sequence). The CDR3 loop spans 16 amino acids.

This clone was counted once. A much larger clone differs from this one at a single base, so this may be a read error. The CDR3 is CASSLNIEGWGEQYF. The DNA of the CDR3 is TGTGCCAGCAGCCTAAACATTGAGGGTTGGGGCGAGCAGTACTTC. The rearrangement uses TRBV11-2 and TRBJ2-7; D is possibly TRBD2 (5 bases). Per germline, CDR1 SGHAT and CDR2 FQNNGV. This CDR3 is 15 amino acids long. V was trimmed by 5 bases and J by 6 bases, leaving 20 bases between them. Full variable domain (rest looked up from reference TRBV11-2 and TRBJ2-7): EAGVAQSPRYKIIEKRQSVAFWCNPISGHATLYWYQQILGQGPKLLIQFQNNGVVDDSQLPKDRFSAERLKGVDSTLKIQPAKLEDSAVYLCASSLNIEGWGEQYFGPGTRLTVT.